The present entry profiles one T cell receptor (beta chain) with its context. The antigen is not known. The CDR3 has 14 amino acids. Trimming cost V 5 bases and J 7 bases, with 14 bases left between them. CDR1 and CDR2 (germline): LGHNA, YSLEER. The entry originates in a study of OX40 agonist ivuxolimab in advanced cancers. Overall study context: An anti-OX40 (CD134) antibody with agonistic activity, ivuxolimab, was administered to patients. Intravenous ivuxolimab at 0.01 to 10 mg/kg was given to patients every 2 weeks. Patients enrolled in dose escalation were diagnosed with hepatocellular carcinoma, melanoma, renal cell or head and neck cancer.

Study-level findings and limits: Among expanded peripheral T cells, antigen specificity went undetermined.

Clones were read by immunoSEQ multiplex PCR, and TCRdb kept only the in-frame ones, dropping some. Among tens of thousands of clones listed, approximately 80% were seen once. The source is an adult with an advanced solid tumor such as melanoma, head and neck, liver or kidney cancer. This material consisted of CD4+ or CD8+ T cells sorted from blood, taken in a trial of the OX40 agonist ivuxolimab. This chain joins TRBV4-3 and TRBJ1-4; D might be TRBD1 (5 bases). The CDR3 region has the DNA TGCGCCAGCAGCGTTTACGGGGCGGGTGAAAAACTGTTTTTT. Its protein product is CASSVYGAGEKLFF.